This T cell receptor beta chain was sequenced for a study of identifying expanded T cells in peripheral blood. General observations from the study: Over about two and four weeks, about 15 and 19 clones changed, versus approximately 1.1 between replicates. Two-week clone count variance significantly increased as total template count grew.

Per germline, CDR1 MNHNY and CDR2 SVGAGI (reference sequence). The V and J ends lost 6 bases and 8 bases respectively, with 19 bases between them. CDR3 length: 15 residues. A word on this clone: Antigen unknown.

This table comes from immunoSEQ multiplex PCR, and its TCRdb copy is limited to in-frame clones, with some not included. Among tens of thousands of clones listed, approximately 89% were seen once. During the collection period, no donor immune events like infections were recorded. This clonotype was obtained from a person aged 18-70 years in good health. This chain connects TRBV6-6 to TRBJ1-4, with unresolved D. The sequenced material came from blood. In DNA form, the CDR3 reads TGTGCCAGCAGCTCAGACTCCGGCCGGGCAGAAAAACTGTTTTTT. As protein: CASSSDSGRAEKLFF.